Below are 4 T cell receptor beta chains sequenced from a single sample in a study of regulatory T cells. The primer mix had 52 TRBV and 13 TRBJ primers. The data were produced by immunoSEQ multiplex PCR, yet TCRdb's version contains in-frame clones alone and is incomplete. The sample holds roughly 15,000 clones; 92% are singletons and the top ten take approximately 30%. Input material: CD8+ T cells sorted from blood. All receptors come from a young adult with CD3G deficiency.

V gene TRBV28 combines with J gene TRBJ1-2; tentative D call: TRBD1 (6 bases). CDR3 length equals 15 residues. Looked up from germline, CDR1 is MDHEN and CDR2 is SYDVKM. The V gene lost 4 bases and the J gene lost 7 bases, with 19 bases spanning the gap. CDR3 bases: TGTGCCAGCAGTTCGGGGTTGGGGGGCGCCGGTGGCTACACCTTC. It specifies CASSSGLGGAGGYTF.

The V gene is TRBV5-1, the J gene TRBJ1-1; D not resolved. Trimming left V 5 bases short and J 0 bases short, with 8 bases between. Germline lookup yields CDR1 SGHRS and CDR2 YFSETQ. This CDR3 region has 13 residues. CDR3 sequence (DNA): TGCGCCAGCAGAGCGGCTATGAACACTGAAGCTTTCTTT. This gives the protein CASRAAMNTEAFF.

The chain combines TRBV11-2 with TRBJ2-5; maybe TRBD2 (6 bases). Trimming left V 5 bases short and J 4 bases short, with 17 bases between. The germline CDR1 and CDR2 sequences are SGHAT and FQNNGV. The CDR3 contains 15 residues. The CDR3 DNA reads as TGTGCCAGCAGCGTAGGCATGGGGCGGGGAGAGACCCAGTACTTC. It specifies CASSVGMGRGETQYF.

This chain links TRBV19 with TRBJ2-1; a weak D match, TRBD2 (7 bases). The germline V gene has CDR1 LNHDA and CDR2 SQIVND (reference sequence). Between the trimmed V and J ends, which lost 6 bases and 12 bases, there was a span of 12 bases. The CDR3 has 11 amino acids. CDR3: CASSAGGRQFF. The CDR3 nucleotides are TGTGCCAGTAGCGCCGGGGGGCGGCAGTTCTTC.